Presented here are 24 T cell receptor beta chains from one specimen sequenced in a study of blood T cell repertoires in COVID-19. Using immunoSEQ multiplex PCR, the repertoire was profiled, and TCRdb retains in-frame clones only, with some absent. The data show some 200,000 clones, approximately 80% seen once. The source material was peripheral blood. The receptor source for this set is a woman over 75 with COVID-19, enrolled during active disease.

In DNA form, the CDR3 reads TGTGCCAGCAGCTTAGGGGGCCGCCACGAGCAGTACTTC. This translates into CASSLGGRHEQYF. This chain joins TRBV7-2 and TRBJ2-7, with TRBD1 as a possible D gene (5 bases). Germline V CDR1 and CDR2: SGHTA, FQGNSA. The germline V and J ends were trimmed by 1 base and 5 bases, with 9 bases remaining between them. The length of the CDR3 is 13 residues. Full variable domain (rest looked up from reference TRBV7-2 and TRBJ2-7): GAGVSQSPSNKVTEKGKDVELRCDPISGHTALYWYRQSLGQGLEFLIYFQGNSAPDKSGLPSDRFSAERTGGSVSTLTIQRTQQEDSAVYLCASSLGGRHEQYFGPGTRLTVT.

The genes are TRBV6-5 and TRBJ1-4; D is possibly TRBD1 (5 bases). V lost 3 bases to trimming and J lost 7 bases, with 9 bases between them. CDR3 length: 13 residues. Germline CDR1 and CDR2: MNHEY and SVGAGI. The CDR3 protein is CASSYRRGEKLFF. CDR3 in DNA: TGTGCCAGCAGTTATAGGAGGGGTGAAAAACTGTTTTTT.

The V and J genes are TRBV3-1 (or the pseudogene TRBV3-2) and TRBJ2-1; tentative D call: TRBD2 (6 bases). The CDR3 spans 17 residues. V lost 3 bases to trimming and J lost 9 bases, with 24 bases between them. CDR1 is LGHDT, CDR2 YNNKEL, per germline (reference sequence). CDR3 in amino acids: CASSHPWGTSREVEQFF. The CDR3 coding sequence is TGTGCCAGCAGCCACCCTTGGGGGACCTCCAGGGAGGTTGAGCAGTTCTTC.

In DNA, the CDR3 is TGCGCCAGCAGCCGGACTAGCGGGGCCTACGAGCAGTACTTC. Translated, it gives CASSRTSGAYEQYF. V gene TRBV5-1 combines with J gene TRBJ2-7, with 12 positions matching TRBD2. Germline V gives CDR1 SGHRS, CDR2 YFSETQ. The CDR3 covers 14 residues. J lost 2 bases, V lost 4 bases, and 1 base had no gene match. Supplemented by reference TRBV5-1 and TRBJ2-7, the full variable domain reads KAGVTQTPRYLIKTRGQQVTLSCSPISGHRSVSWYQQTPGQGLQFLFEYFSETQRNKGNFPGRFSGRQFSNSRSEMNVSTLELGDSALYLCASSRTSGAYEQYFGPGTRLTVT.

V and J are TRBV2 and TRBJ1-1; D uncertain. This CDR3 contains 13 residues. Trimming took off 6 bases at V and 0 bases at J, with 8 bases between the two ends. CDR1 SNHLY and CDR2 FYNNEI come from the germline V gene. The CDR3 spells CASRYNMNTEAFF. The CDR3 bases are TGTGCCAGCAGATACAATATGAACACTGAAGCTTTCTTT. The full variable domain, completed using reference TRBV2 and TRBJ1-1, is EPEVTQTPSHQVTQMGQEVILRCVPISNHLYFYWYRQILGQKVEFLVSFYNNEISEKSEIFDDQFSVERPDGSNFTLKIRSTKLEDSAMYFCASRYNMNTEAFFGQGTRLTVV.

This chain connects TRBV9 to TRBJ2-7; 12 positions match TRBD2. The J segment lost 4 bases and the V segment lost 3 bases, leaving 2 bases of the junction unmatched. Germline CDR1 and CDR2: SGDLS and YYNGEE. The CDR3 runs 14 residues. CDR3 region: CASSASGRGYEQYF. The CDR3 region has the DNA TGTGCCAGCAGCGCTAGCGGGAGGGGGTACGAGCAGTACTTC. The variable domain in full, completed from reference TRBV9 and TRBJ2-7, reads DSGVTQTPKHLITATGQRVTLRCSPRSGDLSVYWYQQSLDQGLQFLIQYYNGEERAKGNILERFSAQQFPDLHSELNLSSLELGDSALYFCASSASGRGYEQYFGPGTRLTVT.

The V gene is TRBV7-8, the J gene TRBJ2-3; the D gene is possibly TRBD1 (6 bases). V was shortened by 2 bases and J by 0 bases, with 15 bases between the two germline ends. This CDR3 spans 17 amino acids. Per germline, CDR1 SGHVS and CDR2 FQNEAQ. As DNA, the CDR3 is TGTGCCAGCAGCTTAAAGCCGGACAGACCTAGCACAGATACGCAGTATTTT. Amino acid sequence: CASSLKPDRPSTDTQYF.

This clone was detected only once. V usage is TRBV27 and J usage is TRBJ2-1; weak D call: TRBD2 (6 bases). This CDR3 spans 16 amino acids. CDR1 and CDR2 from the germline V gene are MNHEY and SMNVEV (reference sequence). The ends were cut back, 4 bases at V and 0 bases at J, with 13 bases in the middle. The CDR3 protein is CASSSLGGSSYNEQFF. The DNA for the CDR3 is TGTGCCAGCAGTTCCCTCGGAGGGAGCTCCTACAATGAGCAGTTCTTC.

This clone was seen once. The V and J genes are TRBV5-8 and TRBJ1-5, with D maybe TRBD1 (5 bases). The CDR3 has 15 residues. The V gene's germline CDR1 is SGHTS and CDR2 YDEGEE. V lost 4 bases to trimming and J lost 7 bases, with 18 bases between them. DNA of the CDR3: TGTGCCAGCAGCCCGTGGAGGGGTTCAGGGCAGCCCCAGCATTTT. Its protein product is CASSPWRGSGQPQHF.

V usage is TRBV6-5 and J usage is TRBJ1-1; D ambiguous. Germline V CDR1 and CDR2: MNHEY, SVGAGI. This CDR3 comprises 13 residues. Trimming pared 6 bases from V and 1 base from J, leaving 9 bases between. CDR3 DNA: TGTGCCAGCAGGGCACGGAGGAACACTGAAGCTTTCTTT. It codes for CASRARRNTEAFF.

The chain carries TRBV9 and TRBJ1-3; tentative D call: TRBD1 (5 bases). V dropped 1 base and J dropped 4 bases, with 9 bases sitting between them. This CDR3 has 14 amino acids. Germline values: CDR1 SGDLS, CDR2 YYNGEE. CDR3 in amino acids: CASSVQDTGNTIYF. The CDR3 DNA follows: TGTGCCAGCAGCGTACAGGACACGGGAAACACCATATATTTT.

This sequence joins TRBV9 and TRBJ1-2; D uncertain. The CDR3 extends over 16 amino acids. Germline lookup yields CDR1 SGDLS and CDR2 YYNGEE. Trimming cost V 4 bases and J 6 bases, with 22 bases left between them. As DNA, the CDR3 is TGTGCCAGCAGCATAACTTCCCGGGTGCCCGGGGATGGCTACACCTTC. This encodes CASSITSRVPGDGYTF.

This clone was seen a few times. V is TRBV7-9 and J is TRBJ1-1, with D hard to call. Trimming left V 4 bases short and J 1 base short, with 4 bases between. This CDR3 is 12 amino acids long. The germline V gene has CDR1 SEHNR and CDR2 FQNEAQ (reference sequence). CDR3 DNA sequence: TGTGCCAGCAGCTCTTGGAACACTGAAGCTTTCTTT. Amino acid sequence: CASSSWNTEAFF. The whole variable domain, filled in from reference TRBV7-9 and TRBJ1-1, reads DTGVSQNPRHKITKRGQNVTFRCDPISEHNRLYWYRQTLGQGPEFLTYFQNEAQLEKSRLLSDRFSAERPKGSFSTLEIQRTEQGDSAMYLCASSSWNTEAFFGQGTRLTVV.

CDR3 nucleotides: TGCAGCGTTGATCAGGCAGGGGTCACTGAAGCTTTCTTT. Translating gives CSVDQAGVTEAFF. This sequence joins TRBV29-1 and TRBJ1-1, with a possible D match to TRBD1 (6 bases). CDR1 is SQVTM, CDR2 ANQGSEA, per germline. This CDR3 spans 13 amino acids. The V gene lost 3 bases and the J gene lost 4 bases, with 12 bases spanning the gap.

V gene TRBV29-1 combines with J gene TRBJ2-7; 8 bases are shared with TRBD2. CDR1 and CDR2 (germline): SQVTM, ANQGSEA. This CDR3 has 14 amino acids. V was clipped by 6 bases and J by 4 bases; unmatched bases: 11. Here the CDR3 reads CSVGVAGLVYEQYF. CDR3 DNA: TGCAGCGTGGGGGTAGCGGGGCTGGTTTACGAGCAGTACTTC.

This clone was counted once. Mismatch with germline at one junction end may stem from a read error. This chain links TRBV10-3 with TRBJ1-4; tentatively, D is TRBD1 (6 bases). The CDR3 extends over 14 amino acids. CDR1 is ENHRY and CDR2 is SYGVKD in the germline V gene. The CDR3 nucleotides read TGTGCCATCAGGGGGGCGGCAACGAATGAAAAACTGTTTTTT. It yields the protein CAIRGAATNEKLFF.

The chain combines TRBV6-5 with TRBJ1-1; a possible D gene is TRBD1 (5 bases). Trimming removed 6 bases from V and 3 bases from J, with 11 bases in between. This CDR3 is 13 amino acids long. The germline V gene has CDR1 MNHEY and CDR2 SVGAGI. The CDR3: CASSAARDTEAFF. For the CDR3, the DNA is TGTGCCAGCAGCGCCGCCAGGGACACTGAAGCTTTCTTT.

This clone was counted between two and nine times. The chain has TRBV2 and TRBJ1-5; TRBD1 matches at 8 bases. The germline V gene encodes CDR1 SNHLY and CDR2 FYNNEI. The CDR3 loop spans 13 amino acids. The V and J ends lost 10 bases and 5 bases, in that order; junction bases with no gene match: 7. Here the CDR3 DNA reads TGTGCCACTCAGGGGACAGGCGATCAGCCCCAGCATTTT. Protein: CATQGTGDQPQHF.

V and J are TRBV19 and TRBJ1-3, with 9 bases that match TRBD1. This CDR3 has 13 residues. Germline CDR1 LNHDA, CDR2 SQIVND (reference sequence). The J segment lost 2 bases and the V segment lost 9 bases, leaving 2 bases of the junction unmatched. Here the CDR3 reads CASGDRAGNTIYF. DNA for the CDR3: TGTGCCAGCGGGGACAGGGCTGGAAACACCATATATTTT.

The chain combines TRBV13 with TRBJ2-1; tentative D call: TRBD2 (6 bases). Trimming pared 5 bases from V and 10 bases from J, leaving 21 bases between. The CDR3 is made up of 15 amino acids. Germline V gene sequence: CDR1 PRHDT, CDR2 FYEKMQ (reference sequence). CDR3 bases: TGTGCCAGCAGCGCCACGGGACTTGGTTACGGGGAGCAGTTCTTC. As protein: CASSATGLGYGEQFF.

CDR3 sequence: CASSQVLLGGGNYGYTF. Here the CDR3 DNA reads TGTGCCAGCAGCCAAGTATTGCTAGGGGGCGGTAACTATGGCTACACCTTC. The rearrangement joins TRBV3-1 (or the pseudogene TRBV3-2) to TRBJ1-2, with 7 bases lining up with TRBD1. This CDR3 contains 17 residues. V gave up 1 base and J gave up 1 base; unmatched junction bases: 9. Germline V gene sequence: CDR1 LGHDT, CDR2 YNNKEL (reference sequence).

The chain combines TRBV28 with TRBJ2-5, with D perhaps matching TRBD2 (6 bases). Trimming removed 1 base at V and 5 bases at J, with 14 bases between. This CDR3 is built from 15 residues. Germline V gene sequence: CDR1 MDHEN, CDR2 SYDVKM. CDR3 in DNA: TGTGCCAGCAGTTTATACGGGGGTGGGGGTGAGACCCAGTACTTC. This sequence encodes CASSLYGGGGETQYF.

The chain uses TRBV4-1 and TRBJ2-7; 10 positions match TRBD2. Germline CDR1 and CDR2: MGHRA and YSYEKL. CDR3 length equals 14 residues. Trimming cost V 4 bases and J 4 bases; bases outside gene matches: 4. The CDR3 DNA reads TGCGCCAGCAGCCGAATAGCGGGAGGATACGAGCAGTACTTC. Protein product: CASSRIAGGYEQYF.

The chain couples TRBV5-1 to TRBJ1-2, with D uncertain. Trimming removed 2 bases at V and 7 bases at J, with 9 bases between. Germline CDR1 and CDR2: SGHRS and YFSETQ. The CDR3 is 12 residues long. The CDR3 protein is CASSFEATGYTF. The CDR3, as DNA: TGCGCCAGCAGCTTTGAGGCGACTGGCTACACCTTC. The full variable domain, with the rest looked up from reference TRBV5-1 and TRBJ1-2, is KAGVTQTPRYLIKTRGQQVTLSCSPISGHRSVSWYQQTPGQGLQFLFEYFSETQRNKGNFPGRFSGRQFSNSRSEMNVSTLELGDSALYLCASSFEATGYTFGSGTRLTVV.